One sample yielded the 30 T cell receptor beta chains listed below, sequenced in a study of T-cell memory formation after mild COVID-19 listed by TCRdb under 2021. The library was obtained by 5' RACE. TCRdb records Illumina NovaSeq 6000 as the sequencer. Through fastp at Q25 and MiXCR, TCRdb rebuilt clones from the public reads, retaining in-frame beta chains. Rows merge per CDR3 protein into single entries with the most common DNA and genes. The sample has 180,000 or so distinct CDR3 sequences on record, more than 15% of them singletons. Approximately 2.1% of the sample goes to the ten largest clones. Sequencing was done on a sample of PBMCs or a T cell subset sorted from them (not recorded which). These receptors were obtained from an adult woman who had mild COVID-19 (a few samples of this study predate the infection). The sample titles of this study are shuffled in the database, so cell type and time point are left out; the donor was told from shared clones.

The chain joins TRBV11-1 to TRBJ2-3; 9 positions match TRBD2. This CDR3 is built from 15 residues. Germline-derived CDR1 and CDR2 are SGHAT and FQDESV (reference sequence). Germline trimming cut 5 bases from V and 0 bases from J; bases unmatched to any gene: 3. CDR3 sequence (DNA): TGTGCCAGCAGCACGGGACTAGCCAGCACAGATACGCAGTATTTT. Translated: CASSTGLASTDTQYF.

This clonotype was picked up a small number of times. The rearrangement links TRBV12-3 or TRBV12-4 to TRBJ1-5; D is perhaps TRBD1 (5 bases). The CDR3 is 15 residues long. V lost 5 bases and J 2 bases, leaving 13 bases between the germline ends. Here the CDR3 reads CASSAQGIGNQPQHF. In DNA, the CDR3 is TGTGCCAGCAGTGCCCAGGGTATTGGCAATCAGCCCCAGCATTTT.

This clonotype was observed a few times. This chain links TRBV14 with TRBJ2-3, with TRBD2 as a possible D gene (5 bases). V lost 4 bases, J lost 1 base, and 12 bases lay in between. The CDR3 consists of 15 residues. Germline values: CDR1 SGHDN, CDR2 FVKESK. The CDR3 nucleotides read TGTGCCAGCAGCCCCCGGGGAAAGGGCACAGATACGCAGTATTTT. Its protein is CASSPRGKGTDTQYF. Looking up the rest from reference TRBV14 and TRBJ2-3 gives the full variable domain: EAGVTQFPSHSVIEKGQTVTLRCDPISGHDNLYWYRRVMGKEIKFLLHFVKESKQDESGMPNNRFLAERTGGTYSTLKVQPAELEDSGVYFCASSPRGKGTDTQYFGPGTRLTVL.

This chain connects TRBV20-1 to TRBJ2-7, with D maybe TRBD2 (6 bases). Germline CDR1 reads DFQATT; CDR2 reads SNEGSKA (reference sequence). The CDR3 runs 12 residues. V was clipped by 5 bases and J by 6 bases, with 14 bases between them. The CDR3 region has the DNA TGCAGTGCTTTAGCGGACGGCCTCGAGCAGTACTTC. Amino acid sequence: CSALADGLEQYF.

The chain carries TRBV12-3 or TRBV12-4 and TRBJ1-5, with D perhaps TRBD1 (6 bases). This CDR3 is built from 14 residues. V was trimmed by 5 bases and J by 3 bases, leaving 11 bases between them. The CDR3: CASSPGHINQPQHF. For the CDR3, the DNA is TGTGCCAGCAGTCCGGGACACATCAATCAGCCCCAGCATTTT.

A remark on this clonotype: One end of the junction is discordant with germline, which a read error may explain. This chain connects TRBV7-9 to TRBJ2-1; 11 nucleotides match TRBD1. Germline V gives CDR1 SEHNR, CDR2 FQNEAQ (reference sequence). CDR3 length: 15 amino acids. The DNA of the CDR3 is TGTGCCAGCAGCAGCCTCGGGACAGGGGGGAATGAGCAGTTATTC. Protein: CASSSLGTGGNEQLF.

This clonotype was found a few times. This CDR3 is CASSVHTGENEQYF. CDR3 nucleotide sequence: TGTGCCAGCAGCGTACATACAGGGGAGAACGAGCAGTACTTC. This chain joins TRBV9 and TRBJ2-7, with 7 bases aligning to TRBD1. Germline V CDR1 and CDR2: SGDLS, YYNGEE. V was pared by 1 base and J by 5 bases, with 6 bases of the junction left unmatched. This CDR3 has 14 amino acids.

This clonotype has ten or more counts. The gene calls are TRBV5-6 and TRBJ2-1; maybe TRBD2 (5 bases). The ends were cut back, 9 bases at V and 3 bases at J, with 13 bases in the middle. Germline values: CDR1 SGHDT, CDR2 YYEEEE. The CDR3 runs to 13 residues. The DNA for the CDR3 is TGTGCCACCTCACTAGGCGACTACAATGAGCAGTTCTTC. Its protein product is CATSLGDYNEQFF.

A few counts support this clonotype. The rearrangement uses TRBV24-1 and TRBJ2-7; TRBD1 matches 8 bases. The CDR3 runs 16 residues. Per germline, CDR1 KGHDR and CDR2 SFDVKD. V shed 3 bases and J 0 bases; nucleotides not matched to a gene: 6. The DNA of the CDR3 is TGTGCCACCAGTGATGCCCGGACAGGGAGCTCCTACGAGCAGTACTTC. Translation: CATSDARTGSSYEQYF.

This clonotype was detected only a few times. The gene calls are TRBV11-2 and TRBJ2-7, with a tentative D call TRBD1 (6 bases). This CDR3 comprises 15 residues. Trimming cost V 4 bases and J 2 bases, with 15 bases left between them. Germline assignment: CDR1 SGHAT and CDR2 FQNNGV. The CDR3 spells CASSSGGQITYEQYF. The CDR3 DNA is TGTGCCAGCAGCTCCGGCGGACAGATCACCTACGAGCAGTACTTC.

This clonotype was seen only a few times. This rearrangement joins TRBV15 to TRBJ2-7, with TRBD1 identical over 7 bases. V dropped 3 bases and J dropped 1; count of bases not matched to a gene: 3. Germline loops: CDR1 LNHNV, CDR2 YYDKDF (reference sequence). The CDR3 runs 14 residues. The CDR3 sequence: CATSSNRGSYEQYF. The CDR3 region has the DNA TGTGCCACCAGCAGTAACAGGGGATCCTACGAGCAGTACTTC.

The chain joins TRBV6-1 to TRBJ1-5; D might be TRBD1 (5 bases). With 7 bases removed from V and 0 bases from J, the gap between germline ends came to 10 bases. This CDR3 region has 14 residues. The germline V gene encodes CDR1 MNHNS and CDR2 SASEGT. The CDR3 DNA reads TGTGCCAGCATTCAGGGAAATAGCAATCAGCCCCAGCATTTT. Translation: CASIQGNSNQPQHF.

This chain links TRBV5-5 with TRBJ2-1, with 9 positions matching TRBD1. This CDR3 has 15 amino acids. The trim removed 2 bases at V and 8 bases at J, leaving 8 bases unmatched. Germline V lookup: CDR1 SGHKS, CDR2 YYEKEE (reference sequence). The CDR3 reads CASSLKGQGGYEQFF. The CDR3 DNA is TGTGCCAGCAGCTTAAAGGGACAGGGTGGCTATGAGCAGTTCTTC.

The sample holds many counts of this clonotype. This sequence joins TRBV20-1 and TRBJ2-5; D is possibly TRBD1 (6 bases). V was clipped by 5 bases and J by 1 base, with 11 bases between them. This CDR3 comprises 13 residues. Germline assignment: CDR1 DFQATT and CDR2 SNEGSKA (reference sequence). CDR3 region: CSAGAGVQETQYF. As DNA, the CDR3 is TGCAGTGCTGGAGCAGGGGTCCAAGAGACCCAGTACTTC.

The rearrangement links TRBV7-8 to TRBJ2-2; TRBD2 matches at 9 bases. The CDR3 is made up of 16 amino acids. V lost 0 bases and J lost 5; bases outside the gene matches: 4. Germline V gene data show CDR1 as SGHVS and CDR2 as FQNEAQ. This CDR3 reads CASSLATSGSTGELFF. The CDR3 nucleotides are TGTGCCAGCAGCTTAGCGACTAGCGGATCAACCGGGGAGCTGTTTTTT.

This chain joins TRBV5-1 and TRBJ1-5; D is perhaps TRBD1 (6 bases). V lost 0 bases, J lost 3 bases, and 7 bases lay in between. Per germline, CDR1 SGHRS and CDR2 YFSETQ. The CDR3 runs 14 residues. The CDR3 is CASSLGQANQPQHF. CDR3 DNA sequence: TGCGCCAGCAGCTTGGGACAGGCCAATCAGCCCCAGCATTTT.

CDR3 protein: CASSQGFWDRGKAFF. CDR3 coding DNA: TGCGCCAGCAGCCAAGGCTTTTGGGACAGGGGAAAAGCTTTCTTT. The V and J genes are TRBV4-1 and TRBJ1-1; 10 positions match TRBD1. CDR1 and CDR2 (germline): MGHRA, YSYEKL. V lost 1 base to trimming and J lost 9 bases; unmatched junction nucleotides: 8. This CDR3 has 15 residues.

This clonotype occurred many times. The chain's CDR3 is CASTPPGRGTDTQYF. In DNA, the CDR3 is TGTGCCAGCACACCTCCGGGGCGGGGCACAGATACGCAGTATTTT. The V and J genes are TRBV7-2 and TRBJ2-3, with D possibly being TRBD1 or TRBD2 (5 bases each). This CDR3 comprises 15 residues. V lost 7 bases to trimming and J lost 1 base, with 15 bases between them. Germline-derived CDR1 and CDR2 are SGHTA and FQGNSA.

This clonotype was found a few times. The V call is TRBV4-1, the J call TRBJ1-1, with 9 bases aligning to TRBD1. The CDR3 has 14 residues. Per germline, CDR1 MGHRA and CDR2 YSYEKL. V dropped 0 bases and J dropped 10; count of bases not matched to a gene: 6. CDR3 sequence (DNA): TGCGCCAGCAGCCAAGATGGGACAGGGACGTCAGCTTTCTTT. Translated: CASSQDGTGTSAFF.

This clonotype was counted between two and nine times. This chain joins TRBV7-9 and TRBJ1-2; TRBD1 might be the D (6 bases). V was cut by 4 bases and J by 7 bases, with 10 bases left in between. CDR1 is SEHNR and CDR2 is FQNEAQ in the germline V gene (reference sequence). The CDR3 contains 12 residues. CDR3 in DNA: TGTGCCAGCAGCTGGGCGGGGGCTGGCTACACCTTC. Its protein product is CASSWAGAGYTF. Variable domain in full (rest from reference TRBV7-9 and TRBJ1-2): DTGVSQNPRHKITKRGQNVTFRCDPISEHNRLYWYRQTLGQGPEFLTYFQNEAQLEKSRLLSDRFSAERPKGSFSTLEIQRTEQGDSAMYLCASSWAGAGYTFGSGTRLTVV.

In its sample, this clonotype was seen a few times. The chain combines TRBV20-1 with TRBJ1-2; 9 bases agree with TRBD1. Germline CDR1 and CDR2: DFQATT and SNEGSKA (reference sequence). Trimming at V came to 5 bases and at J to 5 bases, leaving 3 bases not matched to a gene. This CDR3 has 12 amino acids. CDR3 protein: CSARDRAYGYTF. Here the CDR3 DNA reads TGCAGTGCTCGGGACAGGGCGTATGGCTACACCTTC.

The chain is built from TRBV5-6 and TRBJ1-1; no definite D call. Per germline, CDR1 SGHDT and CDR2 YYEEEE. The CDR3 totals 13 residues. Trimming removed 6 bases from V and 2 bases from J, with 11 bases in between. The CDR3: CASTSRVNTEAFF. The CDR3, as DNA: TGTGCCAGCACCTCGCGAGTAAACACTGAAGCTTTCTTT. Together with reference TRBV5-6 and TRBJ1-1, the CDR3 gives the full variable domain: DAGVTQSPTHLIKTRGQQVTLRCSPKSGHDTVSWYQQALGQGPQFIFQYYEEEERQRGNFPDRFSGHQFPNYSSELNVNALLLGDSALYLCASTSRVNTEAFFGQGTRLTVV.

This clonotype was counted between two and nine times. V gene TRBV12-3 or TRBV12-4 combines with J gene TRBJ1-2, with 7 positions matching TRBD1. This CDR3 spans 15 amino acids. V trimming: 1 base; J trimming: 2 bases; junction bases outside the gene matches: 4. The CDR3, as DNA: TGTGCCAGCAGTTTAGGGACAGGAATCAACTATGGCTACACCTTC. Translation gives CASSLGTGINYGYTF.

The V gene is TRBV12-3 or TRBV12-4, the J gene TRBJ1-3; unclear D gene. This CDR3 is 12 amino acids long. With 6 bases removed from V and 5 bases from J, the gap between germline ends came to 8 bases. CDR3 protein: CASSTTRNTIYF. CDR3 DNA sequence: TGTGCCAGCAGCACTACTCGAAACACCATATATTTT.

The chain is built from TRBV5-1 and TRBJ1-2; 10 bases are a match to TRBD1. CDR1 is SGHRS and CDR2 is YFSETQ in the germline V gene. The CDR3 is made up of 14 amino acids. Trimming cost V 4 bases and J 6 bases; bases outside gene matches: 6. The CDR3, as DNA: TGCGCCAGCAGCCGACCGGGACAGGGGAATGGCTACACCTTC. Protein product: CASSRPGQGNGYTF.

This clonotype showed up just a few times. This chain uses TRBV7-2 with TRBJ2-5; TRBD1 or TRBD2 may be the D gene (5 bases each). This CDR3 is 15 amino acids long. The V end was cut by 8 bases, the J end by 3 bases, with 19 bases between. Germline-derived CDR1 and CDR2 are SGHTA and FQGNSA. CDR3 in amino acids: CASGGLPGPKETQYF. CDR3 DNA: TGTGCCAGCGGCGGCCTACCGGGGCCGAAAGAGACCCAGTACTTC.

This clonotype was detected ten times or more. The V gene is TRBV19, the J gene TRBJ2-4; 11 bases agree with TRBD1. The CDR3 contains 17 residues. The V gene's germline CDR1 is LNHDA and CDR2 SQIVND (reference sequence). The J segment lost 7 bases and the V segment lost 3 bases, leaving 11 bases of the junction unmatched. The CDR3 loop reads CASSIGQGAWASNIQYF. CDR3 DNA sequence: TGTGCCAGTAGTATCGGACAGGGGGCGTGGGCTAGTAACATTCAGTACTTC.

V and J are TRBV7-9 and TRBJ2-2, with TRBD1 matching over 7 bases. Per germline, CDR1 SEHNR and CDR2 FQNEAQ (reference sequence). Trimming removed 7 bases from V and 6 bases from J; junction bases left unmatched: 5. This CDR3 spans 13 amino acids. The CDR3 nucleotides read TGTGCCAGCACCTCCACAGGGGCCGGGGAGCTGTTTTTT. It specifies CASTSTGAGELFF. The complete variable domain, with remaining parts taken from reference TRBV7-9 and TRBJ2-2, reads DTGVSQNPRHKITKRGQNVTFRCDPISEHNRLYWYRQTLGQGPEFLTYFQNEAQLEKSRLLSDRFSAERPKGSFSTLEIQRTEQGDSAMYLCASTSTGAGELFFGEGSRLTVL.

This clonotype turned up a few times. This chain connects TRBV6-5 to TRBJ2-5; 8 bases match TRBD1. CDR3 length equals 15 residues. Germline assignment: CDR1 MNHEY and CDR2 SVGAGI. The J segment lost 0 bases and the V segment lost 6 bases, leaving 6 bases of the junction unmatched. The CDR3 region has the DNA TGTGCCAGCAGACCTTGGACAGGGAACCAAGAGACCCAGTACTTC. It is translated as CASRPWTGNQETQYF.

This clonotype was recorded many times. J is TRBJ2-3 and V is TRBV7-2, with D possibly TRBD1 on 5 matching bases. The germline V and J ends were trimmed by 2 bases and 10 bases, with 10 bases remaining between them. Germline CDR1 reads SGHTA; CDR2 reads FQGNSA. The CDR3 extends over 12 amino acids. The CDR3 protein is CASSLLTVPQYF. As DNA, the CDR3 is TGTGCCAGCAGCTTATTGACAGTTCCGCAGTATTTT.